This T cell receptor (beta chain) was identified during a study of blood T cell repertoires in COVID-19. For the study at large: The United States, Italy and Spain supplied acute and convalescent COVID-19 samples. The analysed material was cDNA or gDNA that came from T cells, B-cell-depleted T cells, or PBMCs.

TCRdb's copy holds only in-frame clones and misses some; the assay was immunoSEQ multiplex PCR. This sample has 170,000 or so clones, with roughly 88% found just once. The CDR3 spans 16 residues. V was pared by 4 bases and J by 7 bases, with 7 bases of the junction left unmatched. The germline gives CDR1 SGHKS, CDR2 YYEKEE (reference sequence). Living in under 30 US areas, the participants were between roughly 18 and 89 years of age. Cohorts were determined from participant-reported clinical history. The TCR originated in a woman aged 50 to 60 who had recovered from COVID-19. The chain joins TRBV5-5 to TRBJ1-6, with 11 bases matching TRBD1. The sequencing sample was made of PBMCs or T cells enriched from blood (not recorded which). This CDR3 reads CASSTPGQGVNSPLHF. The CDR3 coding sequence is TGTGCCAGCAGCACTCCGGGACAGGGGGTAAATTCACCCCTCCACTTT.